Shown below are 5 T cell receptor beta chains from a single sample sequenced in a study of T cells after yellow fever vaccination. TCRdb independently ran MiXCR on the 5' RACE reads; one entry per CDR3 protein. The repertoire holds some 240,000 distinct CDR3 sequences, around 3.1% seen once, with around 3% in the top ten. The sequenced sample was CD4+ T cells sorted from PBMCs, obtained 10 days after the yellow fever booster vaccination. These receptor sequences come from a young man who received the YFV17D yellow fever vaccine.

The chain combines TRBV21-1 with TRBJ1-2. TRBV21-1 constitutes a pseudogene. CDR3 length equals 16 residues. The CDR3 nucleotides read TGTGCCAGCAGCAAAGCGCTAGGCAAACAGTTCTATGGCTACACCTTC. As protein: CASSKALGKQFYGYTF.

Remarks on this clonotype: This may arise from a read error, as a much more abundant clone is one base away. Here the CDR3 omits its conserved ending phenylalanine or tryptophan, so a read error is the likely source. The genes are TRBV29-1 and TRBJ2-5, with 11 bases aligning to TRBD2. There are 16 residues in the CDR3. Germline V CDR1 and CDR2: SQVTM, ANQGSEA. V gave up 5 bases and J gave up 7 bases; unmatched junction bases: 15. CDR3 region: CSVNLAGGAYKGTQYS. The CDR3 DNA is TGCAGCGTTAATCTAGCGGGGGGCGCTTATAAGGGGACCCAGTACTCC.

The table lists this clonotype with many counts. The chain has TRBV20-1 and TRBJ1-5, with D perhaps TRBD1 (5 bases). The CDR3 spans 17 residues. Per germline, CDR1 DFQATT and CDR2 SNEGSKA (reference sequence). The V gene lost 1 base and the J gene lost 2 bases, with 18 bases spanning the gap. The CDR3 sequence is CSARVGHAPYGNQPQHF. CDR3 coding DNA: TGCAGTGCTAGAGTCGGACACGCACCCTATGGCAATCAGCCCCAGCATTTT.

The chain uses TRBV5-1 and TRBJ1-1, with a tentative D call TRBD1 (5 bases). The CDR3 is 16 amino acids. Germline lookup yields CDR1 SGHRS and CDR2 YFSETQ. The V and J ends lost 3 bases and 0 bases respectively, with 15 bases between them. The CDR3 sequence is CASSSDLGTMNTEAFF. The CDR3 DNA reads TGCGCCAGCAGCTCGGACTTGGGGACGATGAACACTGAAGCTTTCTTT.

This clonotype was seen a few times. The V gene is TRBV15, the J gene TRBJ1-1; maybe TRBD1 (5 bases). Trimming pared 1 base from V and 4 bases from J, leaving 19 bases between. The CDR3 is 17 amino acids. Germline assignment: CDR1 LNHNV and CDR2 YYDKDF (reference sequence). The CDR3 sequence: CATSRVFAAGSGTEAFF. The DNA of the CDR3 is TGTGCCACCAGCAGAGTTTTCGCCGCAGGGTCGGGCACTGAAGCTTTCTTT. Variable domain in full (rest from reference TRBV15 and TRBJ1-1): DAMVIQNPRYQVTQFGKPVTLSCSQTLNHNVMYWYQQKSSQAPKLLFHYYDKDFNNEADTPDNFQSRRPNTSFCFLDIRSPGLGDTAMYLCATSRVFAAGSGTEAFFGQGTRLTVV.